The source of this TCR beta chain is a study of T cell changes during pregnancy in multiple sclerosis. Germline V gene data show CDR1 as LNHDA and CDR2 as SQIVND (reference sequence). Trimming shortened V by 6 bases and J by 3 bases, and 15 bases separated the two germline ends. This CDR3 region has 14 residues. Data came from immunoSEQ multiplex PCR; TCRdb stores just in-frame clones and leaves some out. This table has approximately 34,000 clones, about nine tenths appearing once. This clone appeared a single time. Sequences were derived from CD8+ T cells from peripheral blood mononuclear cells, sampled in the first trimester of pregnancy. V is TRBV19 and J is TRBJ2-7, with D perhaps TRBD1 (6 bases). The receptor comes from a female donor with multiple sclerosis, enrolled in a pregnancy study. The DNA for the CDR3 is TGTGCCAGTAGCGAAACAGGGAGTGGCTACGAGCAGTACTTC. Translating gives CASSETGSGYEQYF.